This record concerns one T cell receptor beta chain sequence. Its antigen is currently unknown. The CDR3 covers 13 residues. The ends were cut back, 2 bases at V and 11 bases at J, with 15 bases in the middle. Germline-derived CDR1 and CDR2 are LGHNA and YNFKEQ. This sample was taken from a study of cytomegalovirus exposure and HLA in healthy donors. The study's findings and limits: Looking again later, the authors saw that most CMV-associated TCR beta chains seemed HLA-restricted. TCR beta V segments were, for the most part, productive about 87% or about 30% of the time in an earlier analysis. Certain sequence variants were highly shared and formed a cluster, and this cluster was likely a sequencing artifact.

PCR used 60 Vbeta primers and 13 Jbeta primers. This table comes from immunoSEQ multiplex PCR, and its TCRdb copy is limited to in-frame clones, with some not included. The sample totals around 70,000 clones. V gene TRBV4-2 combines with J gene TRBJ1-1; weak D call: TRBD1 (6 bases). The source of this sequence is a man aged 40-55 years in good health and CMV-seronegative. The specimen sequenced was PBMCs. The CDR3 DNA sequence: TGTGCCAGCAGCCAACAGGGGCCTGGTGGGGCTTTCTTT. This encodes CASSQQGPGGAFF.